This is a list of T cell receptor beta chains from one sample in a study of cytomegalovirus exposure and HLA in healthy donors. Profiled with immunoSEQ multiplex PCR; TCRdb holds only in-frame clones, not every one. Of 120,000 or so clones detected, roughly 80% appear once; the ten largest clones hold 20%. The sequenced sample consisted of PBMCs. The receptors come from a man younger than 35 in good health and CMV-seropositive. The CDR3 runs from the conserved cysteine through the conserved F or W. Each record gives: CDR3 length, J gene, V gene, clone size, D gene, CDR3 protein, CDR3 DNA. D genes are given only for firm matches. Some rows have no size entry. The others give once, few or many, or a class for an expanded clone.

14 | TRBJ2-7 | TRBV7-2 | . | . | CASSFEGGSYEQYF | TGTGCCAGCAGCTTCGAGGGGGGGTCCTACGAGCAGTACTTC
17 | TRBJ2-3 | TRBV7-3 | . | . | CASSSSESPIVGDTQYF | TGTGCCAGCAGCTCCTCGGAGTCACCCATTGTCGGGGATACGCAGTATTTT
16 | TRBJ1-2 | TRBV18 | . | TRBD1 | CASSSAGTGLSYGYTF | TGTGCCAGCTCAAGTGCCGGGACAGGGCTCAGCTATGGCTACACCTTC
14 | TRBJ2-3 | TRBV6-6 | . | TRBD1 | CASLGTGHTDTQYF | TGTGCCAGCCTCGGGACAGGCCACACAGATACGCAGTATTTT
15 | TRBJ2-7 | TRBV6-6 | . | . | CASNTNHREGYEQYF | TGTGCCAGCAATACGAACCACAGGGAAGGTTACGAGCAGTACTTC
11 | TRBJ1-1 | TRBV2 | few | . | CATGYATEAFF | TGTGCCACAGGGTACGCGACTGAAGCTTTCTTT
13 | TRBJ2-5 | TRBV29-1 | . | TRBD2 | CSVAGLAAETQYF | TGCAGCGTGGCCGGACTAGCAGCCGAGACCCAGTACTTC
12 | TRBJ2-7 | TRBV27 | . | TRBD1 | CASSWTGGEQYF | TGTGCCAGCAGTTGGACAGGGGGCGAGCAGTACTTC
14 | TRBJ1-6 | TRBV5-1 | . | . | CASSPGTADSPLHF | TGCGCCAGCAGCCCCGGGACTGCAGATTCACCCCTCCACTTT
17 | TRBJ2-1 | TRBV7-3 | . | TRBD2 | CASSLAQGLAGGHEQFF | TGTGCCAGCAGCTTAGCCCAGGGGCTAGCGGGGGGCCATGAGCAGTTCTTC
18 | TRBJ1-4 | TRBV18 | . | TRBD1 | CASSPSLAGTALNEKLFF | TGTGCCAGCTCACCAAGTTTGGCCGGGACAGCACTAAATGAAAAACTGTTTTTT
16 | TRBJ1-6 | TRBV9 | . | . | CASSLSALALDSPLHF | TGTGCCAGCAGCCTCTCCGCCTTGGCCTTGGATTCACCCCTCCACTTT
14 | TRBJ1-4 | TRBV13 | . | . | CASSLVRAGEKLFF | TGTGCCAGCAGCTTGGTCAGGGCCGGTGAAAAACTGTTTTTT
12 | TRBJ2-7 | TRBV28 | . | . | CASSFYTYEQYF | TGTGCCAGCAGTTTCTATACCTACGAGCAGTACTTC
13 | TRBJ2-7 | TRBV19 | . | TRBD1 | CASSIEGTGRQYF | TGTGCCAGTAGTATAGAGGGGACAGGGCGGCAGTACTTC
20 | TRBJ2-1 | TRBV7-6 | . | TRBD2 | CASSAFGLAGATSSYNEQFF | TGTGCCAGCAGCGCATTCGGACTAGCGGGGGCCACTTCGTCCTACAATGAGCAGTTCTTC
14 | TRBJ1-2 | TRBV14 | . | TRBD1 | CASSQGQGGYGYTF | TGTGCCAGCAGCCAAGGGCAGGGGGGATATGGCTACACCTTC
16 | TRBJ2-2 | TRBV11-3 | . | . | CASSLRGAGDAGELFF | TGTGCCAGCAGCCTAAGGGGGGCGGGGGACGCCGGGGAGCTGTTTTTT
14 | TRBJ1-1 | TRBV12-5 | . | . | CASAPTVLGTEAFF | TGTGCTAGTGCCCCGACAGTCCTGGGCACTGAAGCTTTCTTT
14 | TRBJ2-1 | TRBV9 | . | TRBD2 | CASSAGLQYNEQFF | TGTGCCAGCAGCGCGGGACTACAATACAATGAGCAGTTCTTC